The T cell receptor (beta chain) under discussion was sequenced for a study of glioma-infiltrating T cells. As for the study in general: Sequencing aimed for 4.5- to 10-fold coverage of about a million peripheral T cells. Findings of the study overall: CDR3 overlap between tissue and blood was very small.

This clonotype has at least ten counts. Its antigen is currently unknown. The germline V gene has CDR1 SGHTA and CDR2 FQGNSA. With 4 bases clipped from V and 1 base from J, the junction kept 4 bases outside the gene matches. The length of the CDR3 is 16 residues. The iRepertoire nested amplicon-rescue multiplex PCR amplified TCR alpha and beta CDR3s from RNA. TCRdb called the multiplex PCR reads again in MiXCR, with one record for every CDR3 protein. The table has 400,000 or so distinct CDR3 sequences, 35% to 45% seen once; the top ten hold around 11%. The sequencing sample was made of glioma tissue, nonneoplastic brain tissue, or PBMCs (not recorded which). The source of this sequence is a human donor with low-grade glioma or glioblastoma, undergoing nonglioma brain surgery, or in good health (not recorded which). The rearrangement uses TRBV7-2 and TRBJ2-3; 11 bases are shared with TRBD2. CDR3 nucleotide sequence: TGTGCCAGCAGCTCCAGGGGACTAGCGGGCACAGATACGCAGTATTTT. Translated, it gives CASSSRGLAGTDTQYF.